This T cell receptor (beta chain) stems from a study of blood T cell repertoires in COVID-19. Study context: Sources were T cells, B-cell-depleted T cells, or PBMCs; the material itself was cDNA or gDNA.

This clone was seen just once. Germline CDR1 and CDR2: SGHRS and YFSETQ. The CDR3 contains 15 residues. The V end lost 3 bases, the J end lost 5 bases, and 17 bases lay between the germline ends. TCRdb keeps only in-frame clones here, not all; method: immunoSEQ multiplex PCR. The data contain under 110,000 clones, approximately 84% of them singletons. Input material: peripheral blood. This TCR came from a woman aged 60 to 75 with acute or convalescent COVID-19. The rearrangement joins TRBV5-1 to TRBJ1-1; D not resolved. The CDR3 loop reads CASSSEAAIGTEAFF. CDR3 in DNA: TGCGCCAGCAGCTCTGAGGCGGCCATCGGGACTGAAGCTTTCTTT.